Described below is a single TCR beta chain sequence and its context. This record belongs to a study of blood T cell repertoires in COVID-19. Sequenced by immunoSEQ multiplex PCR; TCRdb stores in-frame clones only, minus some. The table includes approximately 200,000 clones, around 86% detected once. The TCR was taken from a man aged 25-45 years in a cohort exposed to, infected with or recovered from COVID-19 (not recorded which). Sequencing was done on a sample of PBMCs or T cells enriched from blood (not recorded which).

This CDR3 is CASSQDYSYEQYF. CDR3 in DNA: TGCGCCAGCAGCCAAGATTACAGCTACGAGCAGTACTTC. The V gene is TRBV4-1, the J gene TRBJ2-7, with D unclear. CDR3 length equals 13 residues. Trimming cost V 0 bases and J 3 bases, with 6 bases left between them. Germline V CDR1 and CDR2: MGHRA, YSYEKL.